A single sample is the source of the 13 T cell receptor beta chains below, sequenced in a study of shared clonotypes between healthy human individuals. Produced via immunoSEQ multiplex PCR; TCRdb's table is partial and in-frame only. The sample holds some 630,000 clones, roughly 96% seen once. Naive CD8 cells comprised CD45RO-negative, CCR7-positively selected cells, excluding terminally differentiated effector memory CD45RA+ cells. Sequencing input: naive CD8+ T cells sorted from blood. Receptor source: a young woman in good health.

This clone was found once. This chain links TRBV28 with TRBJ2-2; TRBD2 matches 10 bases. The V gene's germline CDR1 is MDHEN and CDR2 SYDVKM. With 5 bases clipped from V and 1 base from J, the junction kept 10 bases outside the gene matches. The length of the CDR3 is 18 residues. The CDR3 here is CASSVGRLAGVNTGELFF. CDR3 nucleotide sequence: TGTGCCAGCAGTGTGGGGAGACTAGCGGGTGTGAACACCGGGGAGCTGTTTTTT.

This sequence joins TRBV28 and TRBJ2-7; the D gene is possibly TRBD1 (6 bases). Germline V gene lookup returns CDR1 MDHEN and CDR2 SYDVKM. The CDR3 consists of 12 residues. The V end lost 4 bases, the J end lost 6 bases, and 10 bases lay between the germline ends. The CDR3 region has the DNA TGTGCCAGCAGTTGGACAGTAGGCGAGCAGTACTTC. Its protein is CASSWTVGEQYF.

The chain employs TRBV27 and TRBJ2-7; 8 bases are shared with TRBD2. The CDR3 extends over 19 amino acids. CDR1 MNHEY and CDR2 SMNVEV come from the germline V gene (reference sequence). J gave up 2 bases and V 5 bases, and 20 bases lay outside the gene matches. This CDR3 reads CASSPRRVTSAQLPYEQYF. For the CDR3, the DNA is TGTGCCAGCAGTCCAAGACGGGTGACTAGCGCCCAGCTCCCCTACGAGCAGTACTTC.

The DNA of the CDR3 is TGTGCCATCAGTGAGTCGGGGACTAGCGGGTACGAGCAGTACTTC. It is translated as CAISESGTSGYEQYF. This sequence joins TRBV10-3 and TRBJ2-7; 12 bases map to TRBD2. CDR1 ENHRY and CDR2 SYGVKD come from the germline V gene. V trimming: 0 bases; J trimming: 4 bases; junction bases outside the gene matches: 1. The CDR3 is 15 amino acids.

V usage is TRBV2 and J usage is TRBJ2-7; TRBD1 matches 7 bases. Germline assignment: CDR1 SNHLY and CDR2 FYNNEI. The trim removed 7 bases at V and 3 bases at J, leaving 9 bases unmatched. The CDR3 has 14 residues. CDR3 sequence reads: CASTARQGNYEQYF. The DNA of the CDR3 is TGTGCCAGCACCGCGAGACAGGGTAACTACGAGCAGTACTTC.

This chain uses TRBV14 with TRBJ2-1, with D hard to call. The germline gives CDR1 SGHDN, CDR2 FVKESK. The germline V and J ends were trimmed by 0 bases and 7 bases, with 4 bases remaining between them. The CDR3 totals 12 residues. The CDR3 sequence is CASSQDWNEQFF. Here the CDR3 DNA reads TGTGCCAGCAGCCAAGATTGGAATGAGCAGTTCTTC.

The V call is TRBV7-9, the J call TRBJ1-3; unclear D gene. CDR1 and CDR2 from the germline V gene are SEHNR and FQNEAQ (reference sequence). Trimming took off 6 bases at V and 0 bases at J, with 9 bases between the two ends. The CDR3 is 14 residues long. The CDR3 coding sequence is TGTGCCAGCAGTCCGACCTTCTCTGGAAACACCATATATTTT. Encoded protein: CASSPTFSGNTIYF.

This chain connects TRBV10-3 to TRBJ2-1, with D unclear. Germline CDR1 ENHRY, CDR2 SYGVKD. This CDR3 spans 15 amino acids. V was pared by 0 bases and J by 0 bases, with 6 bases between. The CDR3, as DNA: TGTGCCATCAGTGAGTCCAGCGTCTCCTACAATGAGCAGTTCTTC. The encoded protein is CAISESSVSYNEQFF.

A remark on this clone: Other nucleotide sequences from this sample produce the same CDR3. V gene TRBV28 combines with J gene TRBJ1-1; D ambiguous. CDR3 length equals 13 residues. Trimming removed 1 base from V and 5 bases from J, with 8 bases in between. The germline V gene encodes CDR1 MDHEN and CDR2 SYDVKM. The chain's CDR3 is CASSLSPDTEAFF. The CDR3 DNA reads TGTGCCAGCAGTTTATCACCCGATACTGAAGCTTTCTTT.

The J gene is TRBJ1-1, the V gene TRBV2; a weak D match, TRBD1 (5 bases). The germline V and J ends were trimmed by 5 bases and 0 bases, with 22 bases remaining between them. Germline CDR1 reads SNHLY; CDR2 reads FYNNEI. CDR3 length equals 18 residues. In nucleotides, the CDR3 is TGTGCCAGCAGTCCGGTGGGGCGAACCGCACTCATGAACACTGAAGCTTTCTTT. This sequence encodes CASSPVGRTALMNTEAFF.

The chain couples TRBV9 to TRBJ2-1, with D perhaps TRBD2 (5 bases). The V end was cut by 0 bases, the J end by 10 bases, with 8 bases between. The CDR3 covers 12 residues. Germline V gene sequence: CDR1 SGDLS, CDR2 YYNGEE. The CDR3 region is CASSVAPGEQFF. CDR3 bases: TGTGCCAGCAGCGTAGCCCCGGGGGAGCAGTTCTTC.

This chain connects TRBV7-6 to TRBJ2-1; TRBD2 aligns across 10 bases. The CDR3 totals 14 residues. The J segment lost 9 bases and the V segment lost 3 bases, leaving 5 bases of the junction unmatched. CDR1 and CDR2 from the germline V gene are SGHVS and FNYEAQ. The CDR3 sequence: CASSLRAGGLEQFF. DNA for the CDR3: TGTGCCAGCAGCTTGAGAGCGGGAGGGCTTGAGCAGTTCTTC.

V is TRBV7-8 and J is TRBJ2-5, with TRBD2 matching over 9 bases. Germline values: CDR1 SGHVS, CDR2 FQNEAQ. Trimming at V came to 1 base and at J to 4 bases, leaving 4 bases not matched to a gene. The CDR3 sequence is 15 residues long. Here the CDR3 reads CASSLVLAGGETQYF. As DNA, the CDR3 is TGTGCCAGCAGCTTAGTACTAGCGGGTGGAGAGACCCAGTACTTC.